These T cell receptor beta chains were read from a single sample in a study of T cell responses to AZD1222 COVID-19 vaccine. The repertoire was sequenced with immunoSEQ multiplex PCR; TCRdb's copy has only in-frame clones and lacks some. The sample yields 130,000 to 150,000 clones, about nine tenths seen once. The material sequenced was peripheral blood, taken on day 0 of AZD1222 vaccination. The receptors originated from an adult in good health. Both conserved end residues are part of each CDR3. Fields, in order: V gene, clone size, D gene, J gene, CDR3 DNA, CDR3 protein. A D gene is named only where the DNA matches it firmly. Clone size is given for some rows only: seen once, a few or many times, or a class if the clone is expanded.

>TRBV18|.|TRBD1|TRBJ1-3
TGTGCCAGCTCACCACTTCGTCCTCACAGGGGGGACGGAAACACCATATATTTT
CASSPLRPHRGDGNTIYF
>TRBV5-1|.|.|TRBJ2-1
TGCGCCAGCAGCTTTCAGGGACCTATCTACAATGAGCAGTTCTTC
CASSFQGPIYNEQFF
>TRBV11-2|.|.|TRBJ2-7
TGTGCCAGCAGCCATTACTCCCGAGCCGGGACTCCTGCCTACGAGCAGTACTTC
CASSHYSRAGTPAYEQYF
>TRBV19|.|TRBD1|TRBJ1-2
TGTGCCAGTAGTATAGTAAGCAGGGGGCGATCTAACTATGGCTACACCTTC
CASSIVSRGRSNYGYTF
>TRBV6-5|.|.|TRBJ1-4
TGTGCCAGCAGAACAACCGGGGGCCGGTGGTTTTTT
CASRTTGGRWFF
>TRBV13|.|TRBD2|TRBJ2-3
TGTGCCAGCAGCCCGGGACTAGCGGGAGGAGATACGCAGTATTTT
CASSPGLAGGDTQYF
>TRBV6-5|.|TRBD2|TRBJ2-5
TGTGCCAGCAGTTACCCTGCGGCGGGAGGAGAGACCCAGTACTTC
CASSYPAAGGETQYF
>TRBV18|.|TRBD2|TRBJ2-2
TGTGCCAGCTCACCAGGGCTTCGGGGGGACACCGGGGAGCTGTTTTTT
CASSPGLRGDTGELFF
>TRBV19|.|TRBD2|TRBJ2-3
TGTGCCAGTAGTATAGCGGGAGGGGGCACAGATACGCAGTATTTT
CASSIAGGGTDTQYF
>TRBV27|.|TRBD1|TRBJ1-5
TGTGCCAGCAGTTTAATCGCTCCGGGACAGGGGGCGTATGTCCAGCCCCAGCATTTT
CASSLIAPGQGAYVQPQHF
>TRBV7-2|.|TRBD2|TRBJ2-3
TGTGCCAGCAGCTGGAGCGGGAGTCTTACTACAGATACGCAGTATTTT
CASSWSGSLTTDTQYF
>TRBV11-2|once|.|TRBJ1-4
TGTGCCAGCAGCCAGGGGGAAAAACTGTTTTTT
CASSQGEKLFF
>TRBV6-4|.|.|TRBJ2-7
TGTGCCAGCAGTGACTTCTGGGGGTACTACGAGCAGTACTTC
CASSDFWGYYEQYF
>TRBV24-1|.|.|TRBJ2-7
TGTGCCACCAGTGAGGGATATTACGAGCAGTACTTC
CATSEGYYEQYF
>TRBV28|once|.|TRBJ2-7
TGTGCCAGCAGTTTCCAAAAGACCGAGCAGTACTTC
CASSFQKTEQYF
>TRBV4-3|.|TRBD2|TRBJ2-1
TGCGCCAGCAGCCTGTCTAGCGGGCCCCCCGATGAGCAGTTCTTC
CASSLSSGPPDEQFF